The rows below give T cell receptor beta chains drawn from one sample of a study of patients and donors after allogeneic stem cell transplantation. TCRdb reprocessed the RT-PCR reads with MiXCR, giving one entry per CDR3 protein. The table includes about a million distinct CDR3 sequences, roughly 17% detected once. What was sequenced was blood, either unsorted or a sorted T cell fraction (not recorded which). Every receptor here comes from a human donor who was either an allogeneic HSCT recipient or a stem cell or donor lymphocyte infusion donor (not recorded which). It is not recorded whose cells these are; they may come from a transplant donor. The CDR3 runs from the conserved cysteine through the conserved F or W. Fields, in order: clone size, J gene, V gene, CDR3 protein. Clone size appears in some rows only: once, few, many, or a class for an expanded clone.

>NA|TRBJ2-5|TRBV12-3/TRBV12-4
CASSFRGQGSETQYF
>NA|TRBJ1-5|TRBV24-1
CATSDSTDQPQHF
>NA|TRBJ2-5|TRBV18
CASSPRRSKETQYF
>few|TRBJ1-2|TRBV2
CASRADRVVSGYTF
>NA|TRBJ1-2|TRBV30
CAWSPVPGGYTF
>NA|TRBJ2-5|TRBV4-1
CASSQELPGETQYF
>few|TRBJ2-1|TRBV12-3/TRBV12-4
CASSRPGLAGPGSYNEQFF
>NA|TRBJ1-3|TRBV11-1
CASSLTPPKGDSGNTIYF
>few|TRBJ1-2|TRBV11-2
CASSFYLKTKDRSNGYTF
>many|TRBJ2-2|TRBV12-3/TRBV12-4
CASRQQGGTGELFF
>NA|TRBJ2-1|TRBV29-1
CSGGREQFF
>NA|TRBJ1-2|TRBV30
CAWSSKADGYTF
>NA|TRBJ2-7|TRBV25-1
CASTSDSSSYEQYF
>many|TRBJ2-1|TRBV10-3
CAIRAQRELGEQFF
>NA|TRBJ1-1|TRBV6-5
CASSYGRGRTEAFF
>NA|TRBJ1-2|TRBV12-3/TRBV12-4
CASSTIGTAYGYTF
>NA|TRBJ2-1|TRBV29-1
CSVEGRGGHNEQFF
>few|TRBJ1-3|TRBV28
CASSPPSGGGSGNTIYF
>few|TRBJ2-1|TRBV6-6
CASSSYNTRQFF
>few|TRBJ2-1|TRBV10-3
CAISEYSGYNEQFF
>NA|TRBJ2-2|TRBV12-3/TRBV12-4
CASRWGTGAVTGELFF
>few|TRBJ1-5|TRBV7-2
CASSLAWDRNQPQHF
>once|TRBJ1-1|TRBV20-1
CSAATGSRSTEAFF
>NA|TRBJ2-1|TRBV5-1
CASSFPRAGHSGYNEQFF
>few|TRBJ1-6|TRBV21-1
CASSKKGTDNSPLHF
>few|TRBJ2-3|TRBV5-6
CASSPGTSRGPDTQYF
>few|TRBJ2-7|TRBV24-1
CATSDSGTPDYEQYF
>NA|TRBJ2-7|TRBV29-1
CSVRGLAGVGSYEQYF
>NA|TRBJ1-6|TRBV12-3/TRBV12-4
CASADGVNSPLHF
>few|TRBJ1-2|TRBV6-2/TRBV6-3
CASRYGQVGYTF
>NA|TRBJ2-5|TRBV20-1
CSARDLDQGETQYF
>few|TRBJ2-7|TRBV4-1
CASSQDLERGASLRNYEQYF
>NA|TRBJ2-2|TRBV24-1
CATSAPANTGELFF
>many|TRBJ2-2|TRBV9
CASSVPPGDTGELFF
>many|TRBJ1-5|TRBV12-3/TRBV12-4
CASSDRAQRPQHF